The entry below describes one TCR beta chain. Its target is not known. This sample is drawn from a study of T cell responses to AZD1222 COVID-19 vaccine. General study points: Without day 14 samples, only post-peak T cell repertoires were studied. At baseline, just a handful of AZD1222 recipients tested seropositive.

Libraries were prepared by immunoSEQ multiplex PCR; TCRdb keeps only in-frame clonotypes and omits some of them. The sample lists some 130,000 clones, approximately 92% seen once, with approximately 6.9% in the top ten. The CDR3 runs to 16 residues. Germline lookup yields CDR1 KGHSH and CDR2 LQKENI. V lost 9 bases to trimming and J lost 0 bases, with 20 bases between them. The source material was peripheral blood, sampled 28 days after the second AZD1222 dose. The TCR comes from an adult who received the AZD1222 COVID-19 vaccine. The genes are TRBV18 and TRBJ1-2, with D possibly being TRBD1 (6 bases). CDR3 bases: TGTGCCAGTTCCTTGGACAGAGCGTCCACTAACTATGGCTACACCTTC. Protein sequence: CASSLDRASTNYGYTF.